The entry below describes one T cell receptor (beta chain). Its antigen is still unknown. Base qualities are not provided; no much larger clone lies one nucleotide away. The library was prepared using 5' RACE. These reads were obtained on an Illumina HiSeq 2500. A second PCR of about 7 to 12 cycles was performed with a sample-barcoded 5' primer and a J-beta primer mix. A unique molecular identifier was introduced onto each TCR beta cDNA molecule by a template-switch 5' adaptor carrying 12 random nucleotides. Each sample yielded at least 3 million CDR3-containing paired-end reads. First-strand cDNA synthesis was performed from all RNA using the Mint cDNA synthesis kit, with priming by a TRBC-specific oligonucleotide. After uracil-DNA glycosylase treatment, a first 18-cycle PCR used universal primers M1SS and BC2_uni_R on all cDNA. Regarding the original processing steps: For normalization, 1 million high-quality reads were randomly selected from each sample, with every read carrying a distinct molecular identifier. Reads with shared molecular identifiers were discarded instead of being binned into consensus sequences. MiTCR, run with a Q25 quality threshold and the strictest error-elimination algorithm, handled CDR3 identification, clonotype clustering and error correction. Lower-bound total TCR beta diversity was estimated with a nonparametric unseen species model using Euler transformation. TCRdb itself trimmed the public reads at Q25 with fastp, ran MiXCR and retained productive beta chains. CDR3 protein duplicates are merged, each entry listing the most common genes and DNA. The V and J calls shown here were made by TCRdb, not taken from the authors' results. Counted in this sample were about 640,000 distinct CDR3 sequences; 58% of them appeared once. About two fifths of the sample lies in the top ten.

The donors were some 36 Caucasian individuals from Russia, aged roughly 6 to 100 years, who were systemically healthy. Approximately 9.7 milliliters of peripheral blood were drawn from each donor into EDTA-treated Vacutainer tubes. Ficoll-Paque density-gradient centrifugation was used to isolate PBMCs, with at least 7 million obtained per sample. Trizol reagent was used to extract total RNA from the PBMCs, yielding at least 6 micrograms per sample. For every donor, an aliquot of PBMCs went through flow cytometry to measure the percentages of naive CD45RAhigh/CD27high T cells. This specimen comes from a study of blood T cells in healthy people across ages (dated by TCRdb to the mid-2010s). With respect to the entire study: In model experiments, template switching captured roughly one uniquely barcoded TCR beta cDNA molecule for every two T cells. The study measured age-related changes in TCR beta repertoire diversity using deep sequencing normalized with unique cDNA molecular identifiers. Donors were grouped into four age groups: young (average 16 years), middle-aged (over 35), aged (about 60) and long-lived (around 82). To avoid experimental bias, donors of different ages were spread randomly across the sequencing lanes. The study analyzed two additional independent replicas of 1 million unique cDNA reads from the same blood draw for two donors, one aged 18 to 30 and one aged 80 or older.

The paper's findings and limits, for the study overall: A strong correlation was found between observed TCR beta diversity and the percentage of naive T cells measured by flow cytometry. Since profiling was done on bulk unsorted PBMCs, naive and antigen-experienced compartments could not be conclusively compared. Observed TCR beta diversity per million T cells fell roughly linearly with age, and a significant reduction was already apparent by age around 36. Compared with the aged group, more naive CD4+ T cells, fewer expanded clones and increased TCR diversity were shown by the long-lived group, suggesting age selection. Because donor CMV infection status was unknown, age-related changes in expanded clonotypes were potentially confounded. Estimates of total diversity based on one million sequenced T cells were considered lower bounds and underestimates.

V and J lose 1 base and 6 bases, and a span of 10 bases separates them. The CDR3 goes from the cysteine to the phenylalanine over 14 residues. Of all the DNA, just the CDR3 is kept, 42 bases in frame from base 1. For CDR1 and CDR2, the germline V gene lists SGHRS and YFSETQ. Source material: blood. This receptor was taken from a man aged 55-75 years in good health. The rearrangement joined TRBV5-1 to TRBJ1-4, with the D gene uncertain. In nucleotides, the sequence is TGCGCCAGCAGCTTGTTCATTGGGGATGAAAAACTGTTTTTT. This gives the protein CASSLFIGDEKLFF.